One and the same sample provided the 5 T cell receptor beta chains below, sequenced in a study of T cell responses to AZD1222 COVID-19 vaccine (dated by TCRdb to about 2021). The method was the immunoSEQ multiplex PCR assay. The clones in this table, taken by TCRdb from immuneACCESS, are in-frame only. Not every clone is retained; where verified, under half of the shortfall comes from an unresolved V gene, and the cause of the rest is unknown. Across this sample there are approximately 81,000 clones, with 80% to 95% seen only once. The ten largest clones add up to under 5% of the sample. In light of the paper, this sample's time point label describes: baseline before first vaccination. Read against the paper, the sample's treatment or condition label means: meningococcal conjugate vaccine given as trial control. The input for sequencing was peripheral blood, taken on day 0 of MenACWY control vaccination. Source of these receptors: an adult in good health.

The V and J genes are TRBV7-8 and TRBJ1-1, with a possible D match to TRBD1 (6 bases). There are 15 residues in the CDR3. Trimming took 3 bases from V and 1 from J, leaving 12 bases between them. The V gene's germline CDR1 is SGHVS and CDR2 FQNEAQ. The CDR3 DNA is TGTGCCAGCAGCTTGCTCACAGGGAGGAACACTGAAGCTTTCTTT. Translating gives CASSLLTGRNTEAFF.

The CDR3 protein is CANQQGSNQPQHF. As DNA, the CDR3 is TGTGCCAACCAACAGGGTAGCAATCAGCCCCAGCATTTT. This sequence joins TRBV28 and TRBJ1-5, with TRBD1 as a possible D gene (6 bases). The CDR3 is made up of 13 amino acids. V was clipped by 10 bases and J by 0 bases, with 10 bases between them. CDR1 MDHEN and CDR2 SYDVKM come from the germline V gene.

CDR3 sequence reads: CASSELGELFF. In nucleotides, the CDR3 is TGTGCCAGCTCCGAACTAGGGGAGCTGTTTTTT. This chain joins TRBV18 and TRBJ2-2; no reliable D call. The CDR3 spans 11 residues. Germline loops: CDR1 KGHSH, CDR2 LQKENI. Trimming took 6 bases from V and 8 from J, leaving 7 bases between them. The full variable domain, completed using reference TRBV18 and TRBJ2-2, is NAGVMQNPRHLVRRRGQEARLRCSPMKGHSHVYWYRQLPEEGLKFMVYLQKENIIDESGMPKERFSAEFPKEGPSILRIQQVVRGDSAAYFCASSELGELFFGEGSRLTVL.

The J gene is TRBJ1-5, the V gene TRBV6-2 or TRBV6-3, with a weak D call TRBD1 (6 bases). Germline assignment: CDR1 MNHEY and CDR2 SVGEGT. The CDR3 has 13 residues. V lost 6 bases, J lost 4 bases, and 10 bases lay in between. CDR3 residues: CASSWTANQPQHF. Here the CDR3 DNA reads TGTGCCAGCAGCTGGACAGCGAATCAGCCCCAGCATTTT.

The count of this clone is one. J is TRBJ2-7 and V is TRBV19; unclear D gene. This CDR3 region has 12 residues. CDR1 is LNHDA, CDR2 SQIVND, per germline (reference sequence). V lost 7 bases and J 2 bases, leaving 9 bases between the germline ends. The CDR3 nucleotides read TGTGCCAGTATCGGCGGCGCCTACGAGCAGTACTTC. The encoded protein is CASIGGAYEQYF.